One sample yielded the 19 T cell receptor beta chains listed below, sequenced in a study of shared clonotypes between healthy human individuals. Data came from immunoSEQ multiplex PCR; TCRdb stores just in-frame clones and leaves some out. The sample lists hundreds of thousands of clones, around 78% occurring once. Input material: PBMCs. The receptors come from a woman aged 40 to 50 in good health. Some clones in this sample may be carry-over from other donors' samples.

In this sample, this clone turned up many times. The chain carries TRBV5-4 and TRBJ2-4, with TRBD1 as a possible D gene (5 bases). Trimming removed 0 bases at V and 8 bases at J, with 15 bases between. Germline V gene data show CDR1 as SGHNT and CDR2 as YYREEE (reference sequence). The CDR3 runs to 15 residues. Here the CDR3 reads CASSLGWGRSDIQYF. The CDR3 DNA is TGTGCCAGCAGCTTGGGATGGGGCAGGTCGGACATTCAGTACTTC.

This clone appeared once. The chain recombines TRBV7-2 with TRBJ2-1; TRBD2 aligns across 10 bases. Germline CDR1 SGHTA, CDR2 FQGNSA. There are 15 residues in the CDR3. Trimming cost V 5 bases and J 8 bases; bases outside gene matches: 9. CDR3 loop: CASSPRLAGEYEQFF. CDR3 bases: TGTGCCAGCAGCCCAAGGCTAGCGGGAGAATATGAGCAGTTCTTC.

The V gene is TRBV10-3, the J gene TRBJ2-3; 8 bases agree with TRBD2. V lost 5 bases to trimming and J lost 2 bases; unmatched junction nucleotides: 12. The CDR3 is 17 residues long. Germline loops: CDR1 ENHRY, CDR2 SYGVKD. As DNA, the CDR3 is TGTGCCATCAGTCAGGGGCGGCTAGCGGGTCACACAGATACGCAGTATTTT. Translating it yields CAISQGRLAGHTDTQYF.

The gene calls are TRBV5-4 and TRBJ2-7; D is possibly TRBD1 or TRBD2 (5 bases each). The V gene's germline CDR1 is SGHNT and CDR2 YYREEE (reference sequence). CDR3 length: 14 residues. V shed 2 bases and J shed 3 bases, with 12 bases lying between them. The CDR3 DNA sequence: TGTGCCAGCAGCTTAGAGGGGCGGCTCTACGAGCAGTACTTC. Translated, it gives CASSLEGRLYEQYF.

The chain employs TRBV9 and TRBJ2-3; no definite D call. Trimming removed 0 bases from V and 0 bases from J, with 5 bases in between. This CDR3 spans 14 amino acids. Germline V gives CDR1 SGDLS, CDR2 YYNGEE. CDR3 loop: CASSVVVSTDTQYF. The CDR3 DNA follows: TGTGCCAGCAGCGTAGTTGTTAGCACAGATACGCAGTATTTT.

The rearrangement uses TRBV19 and TRBJ2-1; the D gene is possibly TRBD2 (5 bases). Germline loops: CDR1 LNHDA, CDR2 SQIVND (reference sequence). CDR3 length: 15 residues. The V and J ends lost 3 bases and 4 bases respectively, with 13 bases between them. CDR3 loop: CASSISEDWYNEQFF. The DNA for the CDR3 is TGTGCCAGTAGTATCTCAGAGGACTGGTACAATGAGCAGTTCTTC.

This chain links TRBV27 with TRBJ1-5; D gene ambiguous. V lost 6 bases and J 6 bases, leaving 39 bases between the germline ends. The CDR3 covers 22 residues. CDR1 and CDR2 from the germline V gene are MNHEY and SMNVEV (reference sequence). The DNA for the CDR3 is TGTGCCAGCAGAGTTTATGGGCGGGAGCTATTAATTCTACTTCATAGCGGTCAGCCCCAGCATTTT. Translation: CASRVYGRELLILLHSGQPQHF.

The chain links TRBV7-3 to TRBJ2-2; TRBD1 or TRBD2 may be the D gene (5 bases each). Germline CDR1 reads SGHTA; CDR2 reads FQGTGA. V was clipped by 5 bases and J by 0 bases, with 13 bases between them. This CDR3 has 16 amino acids. The CDR3 coding sequence is TGTGCCAGCAGCCCACGGGACGGTGCGAACACCGGGGAGCTGTTTTTT. Its translation is CASSPRDGANTGELFF.

This chain connects TRBV28 to TRBJ2-1, with 10 bases that match TRBD2. Trimming removed 5 bases from V and 6 bases from J; junction bases left unmatched: 7. The CDR3 covers 15 residues. Germline loops: CDR1 MDHEN, CDR2 SYDVKM. The CDR3: CASSPLAGVSNEQFF. As DNA, the CDR3 is TGTGCCAGCAGTCCTCTAGCGGGAGTGTCCAATGAGCAGTTCTTC.

V is TRBV5-1 and J is TRBJ1-2; 7 nucleotides line up with TRBD1. This CDR3 region has 12 residues. Trimming took 4 bases from V and 8 from J; bases not matched to a gene: 5. Germline-derived CDR1 and CDR2 are SGHRS and YFSETQ. Written as DNA, the CDR3 is TGCGCCAGCAGCACGACAGGGCGAGGCTACACCTTC. This codes for CASSTTGRGYTF.

J is TRBJ2-1 and V is TRBV29-1; tentative D call: TRBD1 (6 bases). The CDR3 length is 11 residues. The V and J ends lost 7 bases and 8 bases respectively, with 12 bases between them. The germline CDR1 and CDR2 sequences are SQVTM and ANQGSEA. CDR3: CSGGLHDEQFF. The DNA for the CDR3 is TGCAGCGGGGGGCTACACGATGAGCAGTTCTTC.

The rearrangement uses TRBV11-2 and TRBJ1-2, with TRBD1 as a possible D gene (6 bases). Trimming took off 1 base at V and 4 bases at J, with 10 bases between the two ends. Germline V gene lookup returns CDR1 SGHAT and CDR2 FQNNGV. This CDR3 region has 14 residues. In nucleotides, the CDR3 is TGTGCCAGCAGCTTAGGGGGGCATGGCTATGGCTACACCTTC. It specifies CASSLGGHGYGYTF.

This clone showed up just a few times. The chain has TRBV28 and TRBJ2-7, with 14 bases matching TRBD2. This CDR3 has 18 residues. V lost 5 bases to trimming and J lost 1 base; unmatched junction nucleotides: 10. CDR1 is MDHEN, CDR2 SYDVKM, per germline. The CDR3 here is CASSPGGLAGGRSYEQYF. The CDR3 DNA reads TGTGCCAGCAGTCCCGGTGGACTAGCGGGAGGTCGGTCCTACGAGCAGTACTTC.

V gene TRBV7-3 combines with J gene TRBJ2-3, with D unclear. Germline assignment: CDR1 SGHTA and CDR2 FQGTGA. The CDR3 loop spans 14 amino acids. V lost 2 bases to trimming and J lost 0 bases, with 6 bases between them. CDR3 residues: CASSLAASTDTQYF. The DNA for the CDR3 is TGTGCCAGCAGCTTAGCAGCTAGCACAGATACGCAGTATTTT.

In this sample, this clone turned up a few times. The chain is built from TRBV27 and TRBJ2-7; 11 bases fit TRBD2. This CDR3 is built from 14 residues. From germline, CDR1 is MNHEY and CDR2 SMNVEV (reference sequence). Trimming cost V 8 bases and J 3 bases; bases outside gene matches: 6. The CDR3 sequence is CASGTSGRVYEQYF. As DNA, the CDR3 is TGTGCCAGCGGAACTAGCGGGAGAGTCTACGAGCAGTACTTC.

This chain uses TRBV15 with TRBJ1-4; D might be TRBD1 (5 bases). Trimming stripped 0 bases from V and 8 bases from J, with 22 bases between. The CDR3 has 18 amino acids. Germline V CDR1 and CDR2: LNHNV, YYDKDF (reference sequence). The CDR3 DNA is TGTGCCACCAGCAGAGATCTAATTTTGTGGGGGGTTCAAGAAAAACTGTTTTTT. Translating it yields CATSRDLILWGVQEKLFF.

The chain recombines TRBV6-1 with TRBJ1-1, with TRBD1 as a possible D gene (5 bases). V gave up 6 bases and J gave up 5 bases, with 13 bases separating them. The CDR3 is made up of 13 amino acids. Looked up from germline, CDR1 is MNHNS and CDR2 is SASEGT. Here the CDR3 DNA reads TGTGCCAGCAGCGGGCTTGGGGGGACTGAAGCTTTCTTT. This gives the protein CASSGLGGTEAFF.

This clone was seen a single time. The rearrangement uses TRBV5-1 and TRBJ2-5; D is undetermined. Trimming pared 0 bases from V and 7 bases from J, leaving 37 bases between. The CDR3 consists of 22 residues. Germline lookup yields CDR1 SGHRS and CDR2 YFSETQ. The CDR3 region is CASSLGRWPGPHKFPSVGTQYF. CDR3 DNA sequence: TGCGCCAGCAGCTTGGGGCGTTGGCCAGGACCACACAAATTCCCATCAGTAGGGACCCAGTACTTC.

This clone was picked up one time. The chain is built from TRBV19 and TRBJ1-5; D remains ambiguous. The length of the CDR3 is 16 residues. Germline V gives CDR1 LNHDA, CDR2 SQIVND (reference sequence). Trimming removed 1 base at V and 0 bases at J, with 10 bases between. CDR3 amino acids: CASSIGSALSNQPQHF. CDR3 DNA sequence: TGTGCCAGTAGTATAGGTTCAGCTCTTAGCAATCAGCCCCAGCATTTT.